This record looks at one T cell receptor beta chain sequence and its context. This sample is part of a study of cytomegalovirus exposure and HLA in healthy donors. The junction had 11 bases not matched to a gene; V was cut back by 0 bases and J by 3 bases. The CDR3 contains 18 residues. CDR1 is MGHRA and CDR2 is YSYEKL in the germline V gene. Primers: 60 Vbeta forward and 13 Jbeta reverse. Some clones are missing from TCRdb's copy, which holds only in-frame ones; the method was immunoSEQ multiplex PCR. Of some 180,000 clones in the sample, roughly four fifths were seen once. J is TRBJ2-5 and V is TRBV4-1, with 9 bases fitting TRBD2. The TCR comes from a man between 18 and 29 years old in good health and CMV-seronegative. The sample was PBMCs. CDR3 region: CASSQDQPRLADKETQYF. CDR3 DNA: TGCGCCAGCAGCCAAGACCAACCGAGACTAGCGGATAAAGAGACCCAGTACTTC.